Included here is one T cell receptor (beta chain) sequence, with context. Its antigen is currently unknown. Employing constant-segment primers, 5'RACE generated TCR alpha and TCR beta cDNA libraries bearing sample barcodes and UMIs. TCRdb re-called the 5' RACE reads with MiXCR, one entry per CDR3 protein. This repertoire shows almost 550,000 distinct CDR3 sequences, just over 20% found once; its top ten account for around an eighth. This CDR3 has 14 residues. Trimming took off 5 bases at V and 0 bases at J, with 11 bases between the two ends. CDR1 and CDR2 from the germline V gene are SEHNR and FQNEAQ (reference sequence). The data are from a study of T-cell memory formation after mild COVID-19. Study observations and caveats: Within pre-infection memory, some responding clones were found, suggesting cross-reactive memory joined. Researchers report contracting CD4+ clones mostly in CM and EM, with CD8+ clones in EMRA. The SARS-CoV-2 specificity of second-wave clones reaching peak at day 37 remained unverified.

The material sequenced was PBMCs or a T cell subset sorted from them (not recorded which). The chain combines TRBV7-9 with TRBJ2-7, with D perhaps matching TRBD1 (5 bases). This TCR came from an adult woman who had mild COVID-19 (a few samples of this study predate the infection). Cell type and time point are not known. CDR3 region: CASSRDSISYEQYF. CDR3 sequence (DNA): TGTGCCAGCAGCCGTGACAGTATCTCCTACGAGCAGTACTTC.